The 23 T cell receptor beta chains below all came from one sample that was sequenced in a study of cytomegalovirus exposure and HLA in healthy donors. Use of 60 Vbeta and 13 Jbeta primers characterized the PCR. Measured with immunoSEQ multiplex PCR; TCRdb has only the in-frame clones, and not every one. The table shows about 120,000 clones, with around 60% occurring only once. Sequencing was done on a sample of PBMCs. These receptors originate from a man aged 40-55 years in good health and CMV-seropositive.

V and J are TRBV5-4 and TRBJ1-2, with 7 nucleotides matching TRBD1. Germline CDR1 is SGHNT and CDR2 is YYREEE (reference sequence). The CDR3 has 15 residues. With 4 bases clipped from V and 4 bases from J, the junction kept 10 bases outside the gene matches. The CDR3, as DNA: TGTGCCAGCAGCACGGGAGGGGACAGCGCCTATGGCTACACCTTC. This encodes CASSTGGDSAYGYTF.

The V call is TRBV11-3, the J call TRBJ2-7; no definite D call. V dropped 2 bases and J dropped 6 bases, with 14 bases sitting between them. This CDR3 is 14 amino acids long. Germline-derived CDR1 and CDR2 are SGHNT and YENEEA. The CDR3 sequence is CASSLYSPPAEQYF. The DNA for the CDR3 is TGTGCCAGCAGCTTATACAGCCCTCCCGCCGAGCAGTACTTC.

The rearrangement joins TRBV19 to TRBJ1-5; a weak D match, TRBD1 (5 bases). Germline CDR1 and CDR2: LNHDA and SQIVND (reference sequence). The CDR3 has 15 residues. V shed 7 bases and J shed 6 bases, with 19 bases lying between them. CDR3 region: CASTPGLAGRQPQHF. DNA for the CDR3: TGTGCCAGTACCCCAGGCCTTGCGGGACGTCAGCCCCAGCATTTT.

The gene calls are TRBV7-8 and TRBJ2-1; the D gene is possibly TRBD2 (6 bases). There are 13 residues in the CDR3. Germline CDR1 and CDR2: SGHVS and FQNEAQ. The V end was cut by 7 bases, the J end by 8 bases, with 15 bases between. CDR3 protein: CASTMTRTDEQFF. DNA of the CDR3: TGTGCCAGCACAATGACTAGGACGGATGAGCAGTTCTTC.

The chain combines TRBV7-2 with TRBJ2-2; TRBD2 aligns across 9 bases. This CDR3 region has 17 residues. Germline V lookup: CDR1 SGHTA, CDR2 FQGNSA. The V segment lost 3 bases and the J segment 2 bases; nucleotides outside the gene matches: 7. The CDR3 nucleotides read TGTGCCAGCAGCTTCCTTTTAGCGGGGGTTAACACCGGGGAGCTGTTTTTT. This gives the protein CASSFLLAGVNTGELFF.

The rearrangement links TRBV27 to TRBJ1-2; 7 bases are a match to TRBD1. The V gene's germline CDR1 is MNHEY and CDR2 SMNVEV (reference sequence). The CDR3 has 13 residues. J gave up 8 bases and V 2 bases, and 5 bases lay outside the gene matches. The CDR3 DNA is TGTGCCAGCAGTTTAAGACAGGGTAGCGGCTACACCTTC. This gives the protein CASSLRQGSGYTF.

Points on this clone: The sample holds other DNA sequences that translate to the same CDR3. The chain combines TRBV6-5 with TRBJ1-1, with no clear D. Germline loops: CDR1 MNHEY, CDR2 SVGAGI. This CDR3 spans 13 amino acids. Trimming pared 6 bases from V and 1 base from J, leaving 9 bases between. This CDR3 is CASRLQGNTEAFF. In DNA, the CDR3 is TGTGCCAGCAGACTACAAGGGAACACTGAAGCTTTCTTT.

This clone was recorded only once. V usage is TRBV28 and J usage is TRBJ2-3, with 7 bases aligning to TRBD2. Germline CDR1 and CDR2: MDHEN and SYDVKM. V dropped 2 bases and J dropped 8; count of bases not matched to a gene: 19. This CDR3 has 18 amino acids. The CDR3 loop is CASSLPGTPTSVRSTQYF. CDR3 bases: TGTGCCAGCAGTTTACCCGGGACCCCAACTAGCGTACGTTCTACGCAGTATTTT.

This chain links TRBV6-5 with TRBJ1-6; D remains ambiguous. The germline V and J ends were trimmed by 4 bases and 0 bases, with 10 bases remaining between them. CDR1 and CDR2 (germline): MNHEY, SVGAGI. This CDR3 comprises 16 residues. The CDR3 reads CASSFTSDSYNSPLHF. As DNA, the CDR3 is TGTGCCAGCAGTTTCACGAGCGACTCCTATAATTCACCCCTCCACTTT.

The chain is built from TRBV29-1 and TRBJ2-3, with TRBD1 as a possible D gene (6 bases). Trimming took off 3 bases at V and 3 bases at J, with 22 bases between the two ends. Per germline, CDR1 SQVTM and CDR2 ANQGSEA. CDR3 size: 17 residues. CDR3 in amino acids: CSVDLFLGVGQTDTQYF. CDR3 bases: TGCAGCGTTGATCTATTCCTCGGGGTGGGACAAACAGATACGCAGTATTTT.

The chain links TRBV7-9 to TRBJ1-3, with TRBD1 matching over 7 bases. Germline CDR1 and CDR2: SEHNR and FQNEAQ (reference sequence). Germline trimming cut 4 bases from V and 0 bases from J; bases unmatched to any gene: 9. This CDR3 is built from 17 residues. CDR3 protein: CASSSLRDSSSGNTIYF. CDR3 coding DNA: TGTGCCAGCAGCTCTCTCCGGGACAGCAGCTCTGGAAACACCATATATTTT.

The V and J genes are TRBV5-1 and TRBJ2-2; 7 nucleotides align to TRBD1. Trimming cost V 2 bases and J 3 bases; bases outside gene matches: 4. Germline V gene data show CDR1 as SGHRS and CDR2 as YFSETQ. The CDR3 runs to 15 residues. The CDR3: CASSFGQEYTGELFF. The CDR3 DNA is TGCGCCAGCAGCTTCGGACAGGAATACACCGGGGAGCTGTTTTTT.

This clone was counted between two and nine times. The CDR3 DNA is TGTGCCAGCAGCTTATGGCAGGGGGCTTCGACCGGGGAGCTGTTTTTT. Its translation is CASSLWQGASTGELFF. The genes are TRBV7-2 and TRBJ2-2; 8 bases are shared with TRBD1. In germline, CDR1 is SGHTA, CDR2 FQGNSA. The CDR3 extends over 16 amino acids. V was clipped by 2 bases and J by 5 bases; unmatched bases: 7.

This sequence joins TRBV2 and TRBJ2-1; possible D gene TRBD1, 5 bases. CDR1 and CDR2 (germline): SNHLY, FYNNEI. The CDR3 consists of 13 residues. V was clipped by 7 bases and J by 3 bases, with 10 bases between them. CDR3 DNA sequence: TGTGCCAGCACTGAGGACAACTACAATGAGCAGTTCTTC. Protein sequence: CASTEDNYNEQFF. The full variable domain, completed using reference TRBV2 and TRBJ2-1, is EPEVTQTPSHQVTQMGQEVILRCVPISNHLYFYWYRQILGQKVEFLVSFYNNEISEKSEIFDDQFSVERPDGSNFTLKIRSTKLEDSAMYFCASTEDNYNEQFFGPGTRLTVL.

V usage is TRBV9 and J usage is TRBJ2-5, with D tentatively TRBD1 (6 bases). Trimming cost V 0 bases and J 5 bases, with 11 bases left between them. The length of the CDR3 is 14 residues. Germline V lookup: CDR1 SGDLS, CDR2 YYNGEE. CDR3 protein: CASSVAPQGETQYF. In nucleotides, the CDR3 is TGTGCCAGCAGCGTAGCCCCCCAGGGGGAGACCCAGTACTTC.

The CDR3 DNA sequence: TGCGCCAGCAGCCAACAGGGCCATACGCAGTATTTT. This sequence encodes CASSQQGHTQYF. This rearrangement joins TRBV4-3 to TRBJ2-3; TRBD1 is a possible D gene (5 bases). The CDR3 extends over 12 amino acids. With 2 bases removed from V and 7 bases from J, the gap between germline ends came to 7 bases. Germline CDR1 reads LGHNA; CDR2 reads YSLEER.

In its sample, this clone was seen a few times. The genes are TRBV5-6 and TRBJ1-4; 8 positions agree with TRBD1. CDR3 length: 16 residues. CDR1 SGHDT and CDR2 YYEEEE come from the germline V gene. The ends lost 0 bases at V and 3 bases at J; junction bases unmatched: 4. The CDR3 spells CASSLALQGANEKLFF. As DNA, the CDR3 is TGTGCCAGCAGCTTGGCCTTACAGGGGGCTAATGAAAAACTGTTTTTT.

This chain joins TRBV5-1 and TRBJ2-3; 8 nucleotides align to TRBD2. Germline CDR1 and CDR2: SGHRS and YFSETQ. The J segment lost 4 bases and the V segment lost 7 bases, leaving 11 bases of the junction unmatched. The CDR3 consists of 15 residues. Here the CDR3 reads CASLGGLGGADTQYF. The CDR3 region has the DNA TGCGCCAGCTTAGGGGGACTAGGAGGTGCAGATACGCAGTATTTT.

The rearrangement joins TRBV30 to TRBJ2-7; 7 nucleotides line up with TRBD2. The CDR3 consists of 11 residues. The germline CDR1 and CDR2 sequences are GTSNPN and SVGIG (reference sequence). V was clipped by 5 bases and J by 3 bases; unmatched bases: 1. The CDR3 here is CAWGRGYEQYF. CDR3 coding DNA: TGTGCCTGGGGGAGGGGCTACGAGCAGTACTTC.

The CDR3 is CASSRLAGGPGQETQYF. The CDR3, as DNA: TGTGCCAGCAGCCGACTAGCGGGAGGGCCGGGGCAAGAGACCCAGTACTTC. The genes are TRBV7-8 and TRBJ2-5; 14 bases map to TRBD2. The CDR3 totals 17 residues. Germline V gives CDR1 SGHVS, CDR2 FQNEAQ. Losses at the gene ends were 5 bases for V and 2 bases for J; bases not matched to a gene: 7. Full variable domain (outside the CDR3, taken from reference TRBV7-8 and TRBJ2-5): GAGVSQSPRYKVAKRGQDVALRCDPISGHVSLFWYQQALGQGPEFLTYFQNEAQLDKSGLPSDRFFAERPEGSVSTLKIQRTQQEDSAVYLCASSRLAGGPGQETQYFGPGTRLLVL.

The genes are TRBV29-1 and TRBJ2-5; D possibly corresponds to TRBD1 (7 bases). Germline CDR1 is SQVTM and CDR2 is ANQGSEA. With 4 bases removed from V and 2 bases from J, the gap between germline ends came to 14 bases. The CDR3 has 14 residues. The CDR3 here is CSVGGGTAQETQYF. CDR3 sequence (DNA): TGCAGCGTTGGGGGCGGGACAGCACAAGAGACCCAGTACTTC. Full variable domain (missing parts from reference TRBV29-1 and TRBJ2-5): SAVISQKPSRDICQRGTSLTIQCQVDSQVTMMFWYRQQPGQSLTLIATANQGSEATYESGFVIDKFPISRPNLTFSTLTVSNMSPEDSSIYLCSVGGGTAQETQYFGPGTRLLVL.

The rearrangement links TRBV6-5 to TRBJ2-2, with 7 bases matching TRBD1. The J segment lost 4 bases and the V segment lost 6 bases, leaving 8 bases of the junction unmatched. Germline CDR1 is MNHEY and CDR2 is SVGAGI. CDR3 length equals 15 residues. CDR3 sequence: CASSERQGITGELFF. DNA for the CDR3: TGTGCCAGCAGCGAGAGACAGGGCATCACCGGGGAGCTGTTTTTT.

The chain combines TRBV18 with TRBJ1-1, with 9 bases fitting TRBD1. J gave up 7 bases and V 3 bases, and 6 bases lay outside the gene matches. The germline V gene encodes CDR1 KGHSH and CDR2 LQKENI. CDR3 length: 14 amino acids. The CDR3 protein is CASSPRTGDSEAFF. The CDR3 region has the DNA TGTGCCAGCTCACCTCGGACAGGGGACAGTGAAGCTTTCTTT.